The T cell receptor (beta chain) under discussion was sequenced for a study of human T cells and chemical hapten exposure. Time point defined: pre-sensitization, week 0. Stated treatment: therapeutic diphenylcyclopropenone sensitization with weekly scalp DPC. This CDR3 is 16 amino acids long. CDR1 is SQVTM and CDR2 is ANQGSEA in the germline V gene. V lost 6 bases and J 2 bases, leaving 23 bases between the germline ends. TCRdb re-called the RACE reads through MiXCR, storing one row per CDR3 protein. The sample includes 60,000 or so distinct CDR3 sequences, around 10% seen only once; the top ten take roughly a tenth.

The genes are TRBV29-1 and TRBJ2-7, with D perhaps assigned TRBD1 or TRBD2 (5 bases each). The specimen comprised whole blood, sampled in connection with sensitization to the hapten diphenylcyclopropenone (DPC). The receptor was isolated from a man aged 35 to 55 with alopecia areata. Some clones in this sample may be carry-over from other donors' samples. CDR3 in amino acids: CSVMKTAGTPPYEQYF. In DNA form, the CDR3 reads TGCAGCGTAATGAAGACCGCCGGGACGCCCCCCTACGAGCAGTACTTC.